The clone carrying this T cell receptor beta chain has more than one count but fewer than ten. This CDR3 spans 14 amino acids. V lost 6 bases, J lost 8 bases, and 9 bases stayed unmatched. CDR1 is SGHTA and CDR2 is FQGNSA in the germline V gene. PCR primers comprised 60 Vbeta and 13 Jbeta primers. Measured with immunoSEQ multiplex PCR; TCRdb has only the in-frame clones, and not every one. The table lists roughly 120,000 clones, about 76% of them singletons. These data belong to a study of cytomegalovirus exposure and HLA in healthy donors. Study-wide background: Assignment to the Caucasian-associated ancestry cluster applied to around four fifths of the approximately 390 genotyped donors.

The sequenced material came from PBMCs. This clonotype was obtained from a woman aged 40 to 49 in good health and CMV-seronegative. The V and J genes are TRBV7-2 and TRBJ1-4, with 7 bases matching TRBD1. CDR3 nucleotides: TGTGCCAGCAGTCTTGACAGGGTAGGGGAAAAACTGTTTTTT. Translating it yields CASSLDRVGEKLFF.